This T cell receptor (beta chain) was found in a study of early T cells in non-severe SARS-CoV-2 infection. This clonotype was detected a few times. One entry per CDR3 protein, called by TCRdb with MiXCR from the 5' RACE reads. The repertoire includes 50,000 to 60,000 distinct CDR3 sequences, about 10% of them detected once, and around 14% sits in the top ten. Trimming took 0 bases from V and 4 from J, leaving 7 bases between them. The CDR3 spans 13 residues. Germline assignment: CDR1 SGDLS and CDR2 YYNGEE. The chain links TRBV9 to TRBJ1-1; D is undetermined. The sequencing input was whole blood. This sequence was found in an adult who was a healthcare worker with PCR-confirmed SARS-CoV-2 infection or an uninfected control (not recorded which). The CDR3 DNA reads as TGTGCCAGCAGCGTAGGCCCAGGCACTGAAGCTTTCTTT. Amino acids: CASSVGPGTEAFF.